This is a list of T cell receptor beta chains from one sample in a study of shared clonotypes between healthy human individuals. Method: immunoSEQ multiplex PCR; TCRdb's copy keeps in-frame clones and lacks some. In the table there are 750,000 to 1,000,000 clones, 80% to 95% of which are singletons. Sequenced sample: naive CD8+ T cells sorted from blood. All receptors derive from a man aged 30-40 years in good health. Both conserved end residues are part of each CDR3. A D gene is named only where the DNA matches it firmly. A clone size is listed for some rows: how often the clone was seen (once, few, many), or a class if it is expanded.

clone size,J gene,D gene,V gene,CDR3 DNA,CDR3 protein
NA,TRBJ2-1,TRBD2,TRBV23-1,TGCGCCAGCAGTCACGGACTAGCGGCCTTATACAATGAGCAGTTCTTC,CASSHGLAALYNEQFF
NA,TRBJ2-1,TRBD1,TRBV27,TGTGCCAGCAGTTTAGGCACAGGGGTGACGGGTGAGCAGTTCTTC,CASSLGTGVTGEQFF
NA,TRBJ1-2,NA,TRBV6-1,TGTGCCGTACGACAGGACTACTATGGCTACACCTTC,CAVRQDYYGYTF
NA,TRBJ2-5,NA,TRBV27,TGTGCCAGTTATGGGGGGACGGAGTCCGGGGAGACCCAGTACTTC,CASYGGTESGETQYF
NA,TRBJ2-7,NA,TRBV6-1,TGTGCCAGCAGTGAATCTCTACTCGAAACGATGGACCGCTCCTACGAGCAGTACTTC,CASSESLLETMDRSYEQYF
many,TRBJ2-2,NA,TRBV25-1,TGTGCCAGCAGCCTCCAAGGCACCGGGGAGCTGTTTTTT,CASSLQGTGELFF
NA,TRBJ2-5,NA,TRBV29-1,TGCAGCGTTGTCCCTCTTGAAGGGGCTCAAGAGACCCAGTACTTC,CSVVPLEGAQETQYF
NA,TRBJ1-1,NA,TRBV27,TGTGCCAGCAGTTTAATCCGGTACACTGAAGCTTTCTTT,CASSLIRYTEAFF
once,TRBJ2-7,NA,TRBV11-2,TGTGCCAGCAGCCTCCCCGGCGGAATTCGGTACTTC,CASSLPGGIRYF
NA,TRBJ2-3,NA,TRBV9,TGTGCCAGCAGCGTAGGAGGGAGCACCGCGCAGTATTTT,CASSVGGSTAQYF
NA,TRBJ2-5,NA,TRBV7-9,TGTGCCAGCAGCCCCATTGACGCAGTGCACCAAGAGACCCAGTACTTC,CASSPIDAVHQETQYF
NA,TRBJ2-1,NA,TRBV11-2,TGTGCCAGCAGCTTAGTGGGGGGCTCCTACAATGAGCAGTTCTTC,CASSLVGGSYNEQFF
once,TRBJ2-4,NA,TRBV6-5,TGTGCCAGCATCCGGGGGAACATTCAGTACTTC,CASIRGNIQYF
NA,TRBJ2-2,NA,TRBV19,TGTGCCAGTAGATATTCGGGGGCGGACACCGGGGAGCTGTTTTTT,CASRYSGADTGELFF
NA,TRBJ2-1,NA,TRBV10-2,TGCGCCACCTCGGACCAGAGCTCCTACAATGAGCAGTTCTTC,CATSDQSSYNEQFF
NA,TRBJ2-2,TRBD2,TRBV9,TGTGCCAGCAGCGTAGTGATTAGCGGGTCGAACACCGGGGAGCTGTTTTTT,CASSVVISGSNTGELFF
NA,TRBJ2-4,NA,TRBV7-4,TGTGCCAGCAGCGAAACGACAGAATTGCTAGCCAAAAACATTCAGTACTTC,CASSETTELLAKNIQYF
NA,TRBJ2-3,TRBD1,TRBV7-9,TGTGCCAGCAGCGGCCGGACAGGGAGTGGCACAGATACGCAGTATTTT,CASSGRTGSGTDTQYF
NA,TRBJ1-5,NA,TRBV5-1,TGCGCCAGCAGCTTGGAAGGGACGGGTCAGCCCCAGCATTTT,CASSLEGTGQPQHF
NA,TRBJ2-1,TRBD2,TRBV6-4,TGTGCCAGCAGTGACTCAGCGGGACTCTACAATGAGCAGTTCTTC,CASSDSAGLYNEQFF
NA,TRBJ2-3,NA,TRBV11-2,TGTGCCAGCAGTAAAAGGGGTGAGGGTGATACGCAGTATTTT,CASSKRGEGDTQYF
NA,TRBJ2-2,NA,TRBV7-9,TGTGGAACCCAGGCCCCGAACACCGGGGAGCTGTTTTTT,CGTQAPNTGELFF